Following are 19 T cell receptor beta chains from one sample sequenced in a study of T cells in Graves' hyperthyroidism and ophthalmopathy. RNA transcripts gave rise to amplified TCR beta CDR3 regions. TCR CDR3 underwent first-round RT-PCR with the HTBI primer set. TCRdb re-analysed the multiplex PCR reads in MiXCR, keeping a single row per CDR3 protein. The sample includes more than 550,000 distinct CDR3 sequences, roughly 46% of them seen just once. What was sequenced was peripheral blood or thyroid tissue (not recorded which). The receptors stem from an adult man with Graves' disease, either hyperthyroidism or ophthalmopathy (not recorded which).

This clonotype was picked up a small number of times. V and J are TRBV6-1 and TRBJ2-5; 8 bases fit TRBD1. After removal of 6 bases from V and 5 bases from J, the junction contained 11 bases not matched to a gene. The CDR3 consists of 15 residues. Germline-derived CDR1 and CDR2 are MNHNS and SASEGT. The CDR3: CASRARQGILETQYF. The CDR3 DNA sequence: TGTGCCAGCAGGGCCCGACAGGGGATATTGGAGACCCAGTACTTC.

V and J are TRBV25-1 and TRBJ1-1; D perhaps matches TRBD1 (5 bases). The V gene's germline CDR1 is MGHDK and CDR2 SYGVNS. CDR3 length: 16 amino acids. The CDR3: CASGSDPGLMNTEAFF. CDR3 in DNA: TGTGCTAGTGGTTCGGACCCGGGACTTATGAACACTGAAGCTTTCTTT.

The CDR3 region is CASSQGGPTEAFF. The CDR3 region has the DNA TGTGCCAGCAGCCAAGGTGGGCCCACTGAAGCTTTCTTT. The J gene is TRBJ1-1, the V gene TRBV7-9, with D uncertain. Trimming took off 5 bases at V and 4 bases at J, with 11 bases between the two ends. CDR3 length: 13 residues. The germline gives CDR1 SEHNR, CDR2 FQNEAQ (reference sequence).

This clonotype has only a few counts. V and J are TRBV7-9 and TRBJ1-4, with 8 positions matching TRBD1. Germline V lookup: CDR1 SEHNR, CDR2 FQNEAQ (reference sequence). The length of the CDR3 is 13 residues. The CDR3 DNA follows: TGTGCAACCCCGGACAGGGCGGACGAAAAACTGTTTTTT. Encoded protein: CATPDRADEKLFF.

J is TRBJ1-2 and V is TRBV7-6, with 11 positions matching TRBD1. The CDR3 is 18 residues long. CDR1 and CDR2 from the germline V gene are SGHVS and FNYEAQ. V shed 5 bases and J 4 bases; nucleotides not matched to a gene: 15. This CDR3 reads CASSQAIRTGGTGYGYTF. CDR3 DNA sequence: TGTGCCAGCAGCCAAGCTATCCGGACAGGGGGCACGGGCTATGGCTACACCTTC.

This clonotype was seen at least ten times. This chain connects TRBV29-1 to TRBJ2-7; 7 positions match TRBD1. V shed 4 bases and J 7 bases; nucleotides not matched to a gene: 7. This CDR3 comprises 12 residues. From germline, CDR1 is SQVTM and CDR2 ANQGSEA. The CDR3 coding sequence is TGCAGCGTTGGGTCGACAGGGCGAGAGCAGTACTTC. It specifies CSVGSTGREQYF.

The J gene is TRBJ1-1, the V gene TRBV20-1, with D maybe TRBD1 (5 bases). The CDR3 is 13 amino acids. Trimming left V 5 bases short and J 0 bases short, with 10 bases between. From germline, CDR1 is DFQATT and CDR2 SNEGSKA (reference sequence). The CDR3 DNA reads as TGCAGTGCTGTGGACACCATGAACACTGAAGCTTTCTTT. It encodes CSAVDTMNTEAFF.

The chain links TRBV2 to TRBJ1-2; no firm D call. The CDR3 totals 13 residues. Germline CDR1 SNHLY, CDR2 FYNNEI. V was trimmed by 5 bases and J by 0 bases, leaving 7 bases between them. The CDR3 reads CASSPSANYGYTF. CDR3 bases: TGTGCCAGCAGTCCTAGCGCTAACTATGGCTACACCTTC.

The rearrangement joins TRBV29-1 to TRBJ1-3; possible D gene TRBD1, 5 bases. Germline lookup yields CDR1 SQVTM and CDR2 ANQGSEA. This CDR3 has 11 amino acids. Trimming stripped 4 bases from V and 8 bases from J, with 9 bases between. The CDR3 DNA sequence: TGCAGCGTTGGCAGGGAATACACCATATATTTT. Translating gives CSVGREYTIYF.

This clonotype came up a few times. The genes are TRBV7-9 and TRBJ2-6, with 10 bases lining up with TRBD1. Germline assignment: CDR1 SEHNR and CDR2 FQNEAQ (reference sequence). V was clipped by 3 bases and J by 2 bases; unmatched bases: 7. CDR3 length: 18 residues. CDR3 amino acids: CASSLLGQGSAGANVLTF. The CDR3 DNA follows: TGTGCCAGCAGCTTGTTGGGACAGGGGTCGGCTGGGGCCAACGTCCTGACTTTC. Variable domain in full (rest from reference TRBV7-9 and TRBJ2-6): DTGVSQNPRHKITKRGQNVTFRCDPISEHNRLYWYRQTLGQGPEFLTYFQNEAQLEKSRLLSDRFSAERPKGSFSTLEIQRTEQGDSAMYLCASSLLGQGSAGANVLTFGAGSRLTVL.

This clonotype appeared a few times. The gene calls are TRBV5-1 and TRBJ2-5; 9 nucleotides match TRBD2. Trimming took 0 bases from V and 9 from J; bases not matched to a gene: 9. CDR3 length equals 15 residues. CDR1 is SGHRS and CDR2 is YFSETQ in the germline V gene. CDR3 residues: CASSLAASGTEAQYF. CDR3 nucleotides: TGCGCCAGCAGCTTGGCGGCTAGCGGGACCGAGGCCCAGTACTTC.

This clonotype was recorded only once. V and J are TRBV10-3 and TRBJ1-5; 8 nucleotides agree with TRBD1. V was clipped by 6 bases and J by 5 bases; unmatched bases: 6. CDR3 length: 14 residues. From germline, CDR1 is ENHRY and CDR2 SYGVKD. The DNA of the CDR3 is TGTGCCATCAGGACAGGGGACCGGTATCAGCCCCAGCATTTT. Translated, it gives CAIRTGDRYQPQHF.

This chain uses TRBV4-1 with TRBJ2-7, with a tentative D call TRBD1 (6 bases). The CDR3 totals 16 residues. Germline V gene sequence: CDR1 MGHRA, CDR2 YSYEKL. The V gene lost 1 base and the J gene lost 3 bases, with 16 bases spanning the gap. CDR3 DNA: TGCGCCAGCAGCCAAGGGTTCGCAGGGGCATACTACGAGCAGTACTTC. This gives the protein CASSQGFAGAYYEQYF.

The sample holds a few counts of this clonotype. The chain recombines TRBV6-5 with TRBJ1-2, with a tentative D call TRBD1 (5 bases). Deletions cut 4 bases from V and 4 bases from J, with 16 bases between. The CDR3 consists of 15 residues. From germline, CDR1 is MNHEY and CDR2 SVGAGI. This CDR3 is CASSLHRAQGYGYTF. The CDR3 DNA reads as TGTGCCAGCAGTTTGCATAGAGCTCAGGGCTATGGCTACACCTTC.

Here the CDR3 reads CSVVAGRTETYEQYF. CDR3 in DNA: TGCAGCGTTGTGGCCGGGCGGACAGAGACCTACGAGCAGTACTTC. The chain uses TRBV29-1 and TRBJ2-7; the D gene is possibly TRBD1 (6 bases). The CDR3 is 15 residues long. The V end was cut by 4 bases, the J end by 2 bases, with 18 bases between. The germline V gene has CDR1 SQVTM and CDR2 ANQGSEA.

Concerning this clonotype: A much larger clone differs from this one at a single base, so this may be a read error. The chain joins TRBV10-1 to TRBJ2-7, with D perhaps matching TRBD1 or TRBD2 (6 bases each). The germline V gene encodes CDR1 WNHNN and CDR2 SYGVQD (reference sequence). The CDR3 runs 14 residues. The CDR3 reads CASSDVGGSYEQCF. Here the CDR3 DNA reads TGCGCCAGCAGTGATGTCGGGGGCTCTTACGAGCAGTGCTTC.

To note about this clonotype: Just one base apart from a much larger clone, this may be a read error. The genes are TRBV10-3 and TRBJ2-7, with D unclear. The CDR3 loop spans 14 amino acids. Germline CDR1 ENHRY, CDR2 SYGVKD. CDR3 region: CATSESRTTNEQYF. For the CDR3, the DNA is TGTGCCACCAGTGAGTCCAGGACCACCAACGAGCAGTACTTC.

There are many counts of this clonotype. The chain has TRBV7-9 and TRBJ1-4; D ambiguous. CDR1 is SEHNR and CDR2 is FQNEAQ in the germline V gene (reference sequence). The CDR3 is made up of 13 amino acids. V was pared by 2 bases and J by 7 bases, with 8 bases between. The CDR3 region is CASSLWVGEKLFF. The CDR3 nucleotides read TGTGCCAGCAGCTTATGGGTGGGTGAAAAACTGTTTTTT.

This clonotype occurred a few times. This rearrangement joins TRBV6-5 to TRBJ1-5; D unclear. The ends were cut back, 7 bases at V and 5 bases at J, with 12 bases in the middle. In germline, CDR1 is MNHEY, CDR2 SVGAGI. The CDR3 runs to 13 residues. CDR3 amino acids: CASTRRGDQPQHF. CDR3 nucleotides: TGTGCCAGCACCCGGCGAGGCGATCAGCCCCAGCATTTT.